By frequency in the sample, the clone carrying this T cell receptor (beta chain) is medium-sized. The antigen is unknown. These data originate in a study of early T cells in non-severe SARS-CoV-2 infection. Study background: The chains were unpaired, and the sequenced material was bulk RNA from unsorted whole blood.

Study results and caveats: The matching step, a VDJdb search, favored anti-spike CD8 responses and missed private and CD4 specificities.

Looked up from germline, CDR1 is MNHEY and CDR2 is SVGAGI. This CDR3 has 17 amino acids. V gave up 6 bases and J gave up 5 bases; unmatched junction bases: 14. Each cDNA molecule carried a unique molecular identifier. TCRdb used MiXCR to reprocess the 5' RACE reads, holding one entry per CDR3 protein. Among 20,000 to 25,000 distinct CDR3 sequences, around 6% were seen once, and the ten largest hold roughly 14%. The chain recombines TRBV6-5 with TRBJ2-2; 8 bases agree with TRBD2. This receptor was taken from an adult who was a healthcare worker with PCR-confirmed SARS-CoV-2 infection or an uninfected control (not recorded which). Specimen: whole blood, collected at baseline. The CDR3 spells CASSSVMGGGRTGELFF. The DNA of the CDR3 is TGTGCCAGCAGCTCTGTCATGGGCGGGGGGCGGACCGGGGAGCTGTTTTTT.